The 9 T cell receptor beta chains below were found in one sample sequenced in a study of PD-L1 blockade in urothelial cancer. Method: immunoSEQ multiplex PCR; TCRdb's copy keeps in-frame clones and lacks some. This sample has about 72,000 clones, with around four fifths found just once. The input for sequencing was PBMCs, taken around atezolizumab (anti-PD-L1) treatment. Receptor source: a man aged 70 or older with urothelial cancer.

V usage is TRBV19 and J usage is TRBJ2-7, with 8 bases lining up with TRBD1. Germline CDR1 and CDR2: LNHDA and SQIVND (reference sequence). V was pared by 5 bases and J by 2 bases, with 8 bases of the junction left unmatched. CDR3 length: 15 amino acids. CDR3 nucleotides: TGTGCCAGTAGTGTCCGGACAGGGACTCCCTACGAGCAGTACTTC. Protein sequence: CASSVRTGTPYEQYF.

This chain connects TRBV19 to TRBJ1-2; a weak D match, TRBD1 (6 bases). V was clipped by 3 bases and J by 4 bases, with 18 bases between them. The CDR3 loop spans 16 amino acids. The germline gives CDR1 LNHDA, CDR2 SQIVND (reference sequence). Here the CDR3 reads CASSIIRGATTYGYTF. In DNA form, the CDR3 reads TGTGCCAGTAGTATCATTCGGGGGGCGACAACCTATGGCTACACCTTC.

In DNA form, the CDR3 reads TGTGCCAGCAGTGAACTGTGGAGGAGCTCTGGGGCCAACGTCCTGACTTTC. Protein sequence: CASSELWRSSGANVLTF. V usage is TRBV6-1 and J usage is TRBJ2-6; tentative D call: TRBD2 (5 bases). V dropped 2 bases and J dropped 0 bases, with 11 bases sitting between them. Germline-derived CDR1 and CDR2 are MNHNS and SASEGT. The CDR3 is 17 residues long.

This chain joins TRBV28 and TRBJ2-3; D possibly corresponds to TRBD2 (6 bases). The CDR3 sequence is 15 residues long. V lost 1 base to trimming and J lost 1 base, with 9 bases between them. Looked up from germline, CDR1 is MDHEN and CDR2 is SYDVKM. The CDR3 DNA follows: TGTGCCAGCAGTTTATATGCTAGCGGCACAGATACGCAGTATTTT. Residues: CASSLYASGTDTQYF.

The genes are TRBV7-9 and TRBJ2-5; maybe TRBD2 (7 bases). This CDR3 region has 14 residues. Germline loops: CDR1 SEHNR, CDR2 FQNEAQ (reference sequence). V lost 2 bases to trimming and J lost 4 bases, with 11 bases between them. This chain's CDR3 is CASSLSGGLETQYF. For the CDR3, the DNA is TGTGCCAGCAGCTTATCGGGGGGCTTAGAGACCCAGTACTTC.

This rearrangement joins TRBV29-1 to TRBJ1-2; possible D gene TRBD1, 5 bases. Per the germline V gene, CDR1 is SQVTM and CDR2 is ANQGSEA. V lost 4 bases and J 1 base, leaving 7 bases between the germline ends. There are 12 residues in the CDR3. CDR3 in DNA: TGCAGCGTTGGGGGACTTAACTATGGCTACACCTTC. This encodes CSVGGLNYGYTF.

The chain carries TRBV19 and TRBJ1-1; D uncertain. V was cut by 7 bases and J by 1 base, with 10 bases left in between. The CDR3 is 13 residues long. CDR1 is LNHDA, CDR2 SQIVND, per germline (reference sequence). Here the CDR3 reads CASTPRRNTEAFF. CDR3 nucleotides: TGTGCCAGTACTCCTCGCAGGAACACTGAAGCTTTCTTT.

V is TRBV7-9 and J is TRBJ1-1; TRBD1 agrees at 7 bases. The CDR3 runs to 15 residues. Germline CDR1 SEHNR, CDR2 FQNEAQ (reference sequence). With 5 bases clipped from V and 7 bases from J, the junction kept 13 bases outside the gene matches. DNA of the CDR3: TGTGCCAGCAGCCCAGACAGGGCCGTTGAGAGTGAAGCTTTCTTT. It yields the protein CASSPDRAVESEAFF.

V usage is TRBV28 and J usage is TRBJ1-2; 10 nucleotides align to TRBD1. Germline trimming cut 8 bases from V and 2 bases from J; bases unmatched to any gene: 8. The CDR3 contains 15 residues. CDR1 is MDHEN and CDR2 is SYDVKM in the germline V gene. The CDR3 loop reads CASLLGGQGNYGYTF. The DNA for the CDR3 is TGTGCCAGCCTTTTGGGGGGACAGGGGAACTATGGCTACACCTTC.